This T cell receptor (beta chain) came from a study of identical twins. Findings and limits, study-wide: For out-of-frame beta sequences, excess twin sharing was weaker. Out-of-frame alpha sequences shared between twins exhibited an excess of low generation probability.

The V segment lost 5 bases and the J segment 7 bases; nucleotides outside the gene matches: 9. CDR3 size: 16 residues. MiXCR was run by TCRdb on the 5' RACE reads, yielding one entry per CDR3 protein. Here the sample spans 700,000 or so distinct CDR3 sequences, under 9% being singletons. This clonotype was counted between two and nine times. Its antigen is as yet unknown. These data also formed part of another study, on yellow fever vaccine responses in identical twins. That study reports: Twins' T cell vaccine responses reportedly looked partly convergent, partly personalized.

The rearrangement uses TRBV12-3 or TRBV12-4 and TRBJ2-1; 12 positions match TRBD2. Sequencing was done on a sample of PBMCs. The receptor comes from a young woman in good health. The CDR3 DNA follows: TGTGCCAGCAGTCTCGGCGGCACTAGCGGGAGGAATGAGCAGTTCTTC. Translation gives CASSLGGTSGRNEQFF.